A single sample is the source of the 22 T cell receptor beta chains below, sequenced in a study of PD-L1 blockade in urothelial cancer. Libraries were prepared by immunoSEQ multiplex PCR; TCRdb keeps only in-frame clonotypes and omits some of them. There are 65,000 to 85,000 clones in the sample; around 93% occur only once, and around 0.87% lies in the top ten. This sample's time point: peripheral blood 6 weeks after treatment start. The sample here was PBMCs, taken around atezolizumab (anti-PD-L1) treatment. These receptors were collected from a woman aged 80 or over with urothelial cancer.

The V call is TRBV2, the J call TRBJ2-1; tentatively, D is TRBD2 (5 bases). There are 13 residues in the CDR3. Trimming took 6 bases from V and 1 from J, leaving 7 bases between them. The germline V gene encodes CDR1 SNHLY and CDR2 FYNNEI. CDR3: CASSEGSYNEQFF. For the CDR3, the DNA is TGTGCCAGCAGCGAGGGATCCTACAATGAGCAGTTCTTC.

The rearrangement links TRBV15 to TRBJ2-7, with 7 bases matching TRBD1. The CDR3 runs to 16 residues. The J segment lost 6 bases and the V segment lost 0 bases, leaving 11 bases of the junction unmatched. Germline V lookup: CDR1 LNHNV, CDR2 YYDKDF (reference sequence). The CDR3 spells CATSRDGQVAGVEQYF. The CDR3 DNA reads TGTGCCACCAGCAGAGATGGACAGGTTGCTGGGGTCGAGCAGTACTTC.

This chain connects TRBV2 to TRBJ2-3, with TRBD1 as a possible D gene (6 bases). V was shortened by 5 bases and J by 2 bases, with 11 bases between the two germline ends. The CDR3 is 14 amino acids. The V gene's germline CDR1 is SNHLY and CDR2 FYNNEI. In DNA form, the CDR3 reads TGTGCCAGCAGTCAAGACAGGTCCACAGATACGCAGTATTTT. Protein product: CASSQDRSTDTQYF.

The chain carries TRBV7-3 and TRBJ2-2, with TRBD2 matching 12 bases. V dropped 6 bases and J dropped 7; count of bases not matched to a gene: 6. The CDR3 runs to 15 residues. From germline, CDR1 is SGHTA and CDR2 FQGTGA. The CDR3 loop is CASRRTSGTGGELFF. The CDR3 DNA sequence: TGTGCCAGCAGGCGGACTAGCGGGACGGGCGGGGAGCTGTTTTTT.

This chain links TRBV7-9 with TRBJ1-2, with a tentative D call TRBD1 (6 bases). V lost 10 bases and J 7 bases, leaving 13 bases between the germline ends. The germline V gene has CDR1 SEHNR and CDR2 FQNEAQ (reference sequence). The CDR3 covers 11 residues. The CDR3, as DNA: TGTGCCACACAGGGTGCGGGTGGCTACACCTTC. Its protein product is CATQGAGGYTF.

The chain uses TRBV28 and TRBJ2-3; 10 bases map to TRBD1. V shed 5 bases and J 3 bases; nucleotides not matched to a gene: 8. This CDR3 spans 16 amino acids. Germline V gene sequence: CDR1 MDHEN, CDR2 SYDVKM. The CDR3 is CASSASGQGKTDTQYF. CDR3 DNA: TGTGCCAGCAGTGCGTCGGGACAGGGGAAGACAGATACGCAGTATTTT. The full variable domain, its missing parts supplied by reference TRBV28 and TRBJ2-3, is DVKVTQSSRYLVKRTGEKVFLECVQDMDHENMFWYRQDPGLGLRLIYFSYDVKMKEKGDIPEGYSVSREKKERFSLILESASTNQTSMYLCASSASGQGKTDTQYFGPGTRLTVL.

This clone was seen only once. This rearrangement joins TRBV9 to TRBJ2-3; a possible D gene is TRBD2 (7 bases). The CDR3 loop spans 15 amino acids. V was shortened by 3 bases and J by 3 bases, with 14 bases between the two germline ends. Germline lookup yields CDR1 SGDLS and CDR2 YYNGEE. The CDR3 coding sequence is TGTGCCAGCAGCGCTAGGGGGGGCCGTACAGATACGCAGTATTTT. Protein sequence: CASSARGGRTDTQYF.

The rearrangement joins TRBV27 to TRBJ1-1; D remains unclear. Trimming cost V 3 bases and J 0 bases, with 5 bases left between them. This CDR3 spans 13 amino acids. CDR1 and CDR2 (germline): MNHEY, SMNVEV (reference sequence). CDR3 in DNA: TGTGCCAGCAGTTTTTTCATGAACACTGAAGCTTTCTTT. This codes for CASSFFMNTEAFF.

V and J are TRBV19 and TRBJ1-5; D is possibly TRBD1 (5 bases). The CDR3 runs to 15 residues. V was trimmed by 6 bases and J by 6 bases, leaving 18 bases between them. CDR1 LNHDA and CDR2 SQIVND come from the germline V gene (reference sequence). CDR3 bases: TGTGCCAGTAGCCCCACCGCGGGGGTGAGTCAGCCCCAGCATTTT. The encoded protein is CASSPTAGVSQPQHF.

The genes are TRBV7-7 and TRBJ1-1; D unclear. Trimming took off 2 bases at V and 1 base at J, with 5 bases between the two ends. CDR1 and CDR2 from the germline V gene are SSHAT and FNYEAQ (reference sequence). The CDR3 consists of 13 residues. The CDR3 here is CASSLSRNTEAFF. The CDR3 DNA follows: TGTGCCAGCAGCTTAAGTAGGAACACTGAAGCTTTCTTT. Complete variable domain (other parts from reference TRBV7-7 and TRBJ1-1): GAGVSQSPRYKVTKRGQDVTLRCDPISSHATLYWYQQALGQGPEFLTYFNYEAQPDKSGLPSDRFSAERPEGSISTLTIQRTEQRDSAMYRCASSLSRNTEAFFGQGTRLTVV.

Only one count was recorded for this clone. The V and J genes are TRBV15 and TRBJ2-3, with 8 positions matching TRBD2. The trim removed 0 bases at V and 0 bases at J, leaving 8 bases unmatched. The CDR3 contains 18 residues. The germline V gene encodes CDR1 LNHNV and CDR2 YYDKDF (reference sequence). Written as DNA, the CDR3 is TGTGCCACCAGCAGAGATACTAGCGGCCCTGTTAGCACAGATACGCAGTATTTT. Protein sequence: CATSRDTSGPVSTDTQYF.

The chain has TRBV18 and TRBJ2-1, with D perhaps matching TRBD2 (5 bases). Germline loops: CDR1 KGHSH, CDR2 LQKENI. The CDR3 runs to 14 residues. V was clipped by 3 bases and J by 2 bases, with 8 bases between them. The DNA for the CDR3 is TGTGCCAGCTCACCCGAACTAGCCTACAATGAGCAGTTCTTC. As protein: CASSPELAYNEQFF. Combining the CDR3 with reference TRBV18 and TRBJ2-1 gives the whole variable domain NAGVMQNPRHLVRRRGQEARLRCSPMKGHSHVYWYRQLPEEGLKFMVYLQKENIIDESGMPKERFSAEFPKEGPSILRIQQVVRGDSAAYFCASSPELAYNEQFFGPGTRLTVL.

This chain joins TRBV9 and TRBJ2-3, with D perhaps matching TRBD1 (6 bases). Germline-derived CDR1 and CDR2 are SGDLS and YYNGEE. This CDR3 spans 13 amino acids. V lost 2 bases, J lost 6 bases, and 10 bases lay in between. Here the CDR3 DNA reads TGTGCCAGCAGCGTCCGTCAGGGGGATACGCAGTATTTT. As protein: CASSVRQGDTQYF.

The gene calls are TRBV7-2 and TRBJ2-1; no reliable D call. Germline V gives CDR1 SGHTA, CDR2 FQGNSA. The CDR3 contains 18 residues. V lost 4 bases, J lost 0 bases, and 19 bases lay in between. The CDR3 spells CASSSEWLSASSYNEQFF. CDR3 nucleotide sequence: TGTGCCAGCAGCTCCGAATGGTTGTCAGCGAGCTCCTACAATGAGCAGTTCTTC.

CDR3 sequence reads: CASTEGQGLVAQHF. The CDR3 bases are TGTGCCAGCACCGAGGGACAGGGGTTGGTGGCCCAGCATTTT. The chain uses TRBV6-1 and TRBJ1-5; 10 bases line up with TRBD1. CDR1 MNHNS and CDR2 SASEGT come from the germline V gene. Trimming at V came to 7 bases and at J to 11 bases, leaving 11 bases not matched to a gene. The CDR3 runs 14 residues.

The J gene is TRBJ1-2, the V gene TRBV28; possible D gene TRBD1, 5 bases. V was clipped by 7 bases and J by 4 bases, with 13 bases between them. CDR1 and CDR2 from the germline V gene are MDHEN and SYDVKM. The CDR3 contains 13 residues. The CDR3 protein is CASINRRLYGYTF. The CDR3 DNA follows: TGTGCCAGCATTAACAGGAGACTCTATGGCTACACCTTC.

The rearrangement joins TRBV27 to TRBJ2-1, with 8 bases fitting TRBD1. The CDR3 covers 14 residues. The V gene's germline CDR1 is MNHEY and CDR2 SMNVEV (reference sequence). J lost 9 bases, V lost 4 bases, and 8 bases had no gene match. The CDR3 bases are TGTGCCAGCAGTTCCGGACAGGGTTGGAGTGAGCAGTTCTTC. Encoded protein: CASSSGQGWSEQFF.

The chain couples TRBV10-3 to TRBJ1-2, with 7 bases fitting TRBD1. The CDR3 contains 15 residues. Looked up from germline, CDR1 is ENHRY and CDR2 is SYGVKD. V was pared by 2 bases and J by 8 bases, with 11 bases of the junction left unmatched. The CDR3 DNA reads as TGTGCCATCAGTGAGGCACGGGACAGCTCCAGAGGCTACACCTTC. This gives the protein CAISEARDSSRGYTF.

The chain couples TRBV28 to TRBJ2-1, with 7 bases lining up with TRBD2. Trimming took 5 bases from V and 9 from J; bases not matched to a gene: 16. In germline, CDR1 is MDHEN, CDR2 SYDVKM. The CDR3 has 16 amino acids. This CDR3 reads CASSRGTTPGLGEQFF. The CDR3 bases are TGTGCCAGCAGTCGGGGGACTACCCCCGGACTCGGTGAGCAGTTCTTC.

The CDR3 DNA is TGTGCCAGCCGTCTAGAGGGCCAAGGGTGGTCTGGGGCCAACGTCCTGACTTTC. It is translated as CASRLEGQGWSGANVLTF. The rearrangement joins TRBV28 to TRBJ2-6, with a tentative D call TRBD2 (5 bases). The germline CDR1 and CDR2 sequences are MDHEN and SYDVKM. This CDR3 has 18 amino acids. Trimming cost V 8 bases and J 1 base, with 21 bases left between them.

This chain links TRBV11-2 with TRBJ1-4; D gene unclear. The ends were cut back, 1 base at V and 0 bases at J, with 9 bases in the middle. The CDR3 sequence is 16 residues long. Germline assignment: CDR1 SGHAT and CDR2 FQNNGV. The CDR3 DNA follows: TGTGCCAGCAGCTTAGGAGCCCATCCAACTAATGAAAAACTGTTTTTT. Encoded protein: CASSLGAHPTNEKLFF.

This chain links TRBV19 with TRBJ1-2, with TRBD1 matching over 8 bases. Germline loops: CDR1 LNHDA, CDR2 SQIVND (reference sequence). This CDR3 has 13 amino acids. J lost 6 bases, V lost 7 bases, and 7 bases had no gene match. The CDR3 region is CASKAGGFDGYTF. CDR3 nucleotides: TGTGCCAGTAAGGCAGGGGGCTTCGATGGCTACACCTTC.